These 30 T cell receptor beta chains share one sample of origin, sequenced in a study of blood T cell repertoires in COVID-19. TCRdb keeps only in-frame clones here, not all; method: immunoSEQ multiplex PCR. This sample has under 100,000 clones, with around 90% found just once. Sequenced sample: peripheral blood. The origin of the receptors is a man aged 60 to 75 with COVID-19, enrolled during active disease.

This chain connects TRBV5-6 to TRBJ1-4; TRBD1 matches 12 bases. Germline V CDR1 and CDR2: SGHDT, YYEEEE. With V trimmed by 3 bases and J by 8 bases, 5 bases remained unmatched. The CDR3 totals 15 residues. The CDR3 sequence is CASSSTGTGGEKLFF. CDR3 nucleotide sequence: TGTGCCAGCAGCTCGACCGGGACAGGGGGCGAAAAACTGTTTTTT.

V usage is TRBV10-1 and J usage is TRBJ2-7; 11 nucleotides line up with TRBD1. Trimming at V came to 5 bases and at J to 4 bases, leaving 1 base not matched to a gene. This CDR3 comprises 13 residues. Germline V gives CDR1 WNHNN, CDR2 SYGVQD (reference sequence). Written as DNA, the CDR3 is TGCGCCAGCAGTCGGGACAGGGGGTACGAGCAGTACTTC. It yields the protein CASSRDRGYEQYF.

This chain connects TRBV11-1 to TRBJ2-1, with D possibly TRBD1 on 6 matching bases. CDR3 size: 13 residues. V gave up 0 bases and J gave up 12 bases, with 12 bases separating them. CDR1 and CDR2 from the germline V gene are SGHAT and FQDESV (reference sequence). The CDR3 region has the DNA TGTGCCAGCAGCTTAGCACGGGTGGGGGCGCAGTTCTTC. Translating it yields CASSLARVGAQFF.

The J gene is TRBJ2-1, the V gene TRBV19, with D possibly being TRBD1 (6 bases). From germline, CDR1 is LNHDA and CDR2 SQIVND (reference sequence). CDR3 length: 17 residues. The V end lost 3 bases, the J end lost 0 bases, and 15 bases lay between the germline ends. CDR3 nucleotides: TGTGCCAGTAGTATCCACAGGGCCCCGAGCTCCTACAATGAGCAGTTCTTC. It translates to CASSIHRAPSSYNEQFF. The whole variable domain, remainder taken from reference TRBV19 and TRBJ2-1, is DGGITQSPKYLFRKEGQNVTLSCEQNLNHDAMYWYRQDPGQGLRLIYYSQIVNDFQKGDIAEGYSVSREKKESFPLTVTSAQKNPTAFYLCASSIHRAPSSYNEQFFGPGTRLTVL.

The CDR3, as DNA: TGTGCCAGCAGCCCTACTGGGGCGGGAGTTGGCTTTGAGACCCAGTACTTC. Translated: CASSPTGAGVGFETQYF. The chain employs TRBV14 and TRBJ2-5; 7 bases map to TRBD2. Germline values: CDR1 SGHDN, CDR2 FVKESK. CDR3 length: 17 amino acids. V gave up 4 bases and J gave up 5 bases; unmatched junction bases: 16.

CDR3 coding DNA: TGCGCCAGCAGCTTGGCGACAGGGCTAGTTGAGGGCTACACCTTC. Translating gives CASSLATGLVEGYTF. This rearrangement joins TRBV5-1 to TRBJ1-2, with 7 nucleotides matching TRBD1. Trimming cost V 0 bases and J 8 bases; bases outside gene matches: 10. CDR1 and CDR2 from the germline V gene are SGHRS and YFSETQ. The CDR3 spans 15 residues.

J is TRBJ1-2 and V is TRBV7-2; D is unresolved. This CDR3 has 14 amino acids. Germline assignment: CDR1 SGHTA and CDR2 FQGNSA. V lost 1 base and J 2 bases, leaving 8 bases between the germline ends. CDR3 region: CASSLVWENYGYTF. The CDR3, as DNA: TGTGCCAGCAGCTTAGTATGGGAGAACTATGGCTACACCTTC.

V is TRBV30 and J is TRBJ2-1; 10 bases fit TRBD2. CDR1 and CDR2 from the germline V gene are GTSNPN and SVGIG (reference sequence). V trimming: 2 bases; J trimming: 10 bases; junction bases outside the gene matches: 20. The CDR3 length is 18 residues. The CDR3 spells CAWSHASGSGVRYLEQFF. CDR3 nucleotides: TGTGCCTGGAGTCATGCTAGCGGGAGTGGAGTGCGATACCTGGAGCAGTTCTTC. Combining the CDR3 with reference TRBV30 and TRBJ2-1 gives the whole variable domain SQTIHQWPATLVQPVGSPLSLECTVEGTSNPNLYWYRQAAGRGLQLLFYSVGIGQISSEVPQNLSASRPQDRQFILSSKKLLLSDSGFYLCAWSHASGSGVRYLEQFFGPGTRLTVL.

The table lists this clone with a count of one. The V gene is TRBV5-1, the J gene TRBJ2-5; 9 bases fit TRBD1. In germline, CDR1 is SGHRS, CDR2 YFSETQ. This CDR3 is 15 amino acids long. Losses at the gene ends were 0 bases for V and 7 bases for J; bases not matched to a gene: 7. CDR3 region: CASSLARTGVGTQYF. Written as DNA, the CDR3 is TGCGCCAGCAGCTTGGCCAGGACAGGGGTCGGGACCCAGTACTTC.

This clone has just one count. V is TRBV10-1 and J is TRBJ2-1; weak D call: TRBD2 (6 bases). The CDR3 spans 17 residues. Germline values: CDR1 WNHNN, CDR2 SYGVQD (reference sequence). V dropped 3 bases and J dropped 4 bases, with 19 bases sitting between them. The CDR3 here is CASSDSQGPRGYNEQFF. The CDR3 coding sequence is TGCGCCAGCAGTGACTCCCAGGGACCGCGGGGTTACAATGAGCAGTTCTTC.

J is TRBJ1-2 and V is TRBV18; TRBD1 might be the D (5 bases). CDR3 length equals 13 residues. V was trimmed by 3 bases and J by 5 bases, leaving 10 bases between them. Germline assignment: CDR1 KGHSH and CDR2 LQKENI. The DNA of the CDR3 is TGTGCCAGCTCACCTGGGGGGGAGTATGGCTACACCTTC. Translated, it gives CASSPGGEYGYTF.

This rearrangement joins TRBV7-8 to TRBJ2-7; 7 positions match TRBD1. Germline CDR1 is SGHVS and CDR2 is FQNEAQ. This CDR3 region has 14 residues. With V trimmed by 5 bases and J by 3 bases, 7 bases remained unmatched. CDR3 sequence: CASSQGVLGYEQYF. The CDR3 nucleotides read TGTGCCAGCAGCCAGGGGGTACTCGGCTACGAGCAGTACTTC.

This CDR3 is CASSFRGQGGYGYTF. As DNA, the CDR3 is TGTGCCAGCAGTTTTAGGGGACAGGGTGGCTATGGCTACACCTTC. The rearrangement uses TRBV6-6 and TRBJ1-2; 9 nucleotides match TRBD1. Germline CDR1 MNHNY, CDR2 SVGAGI (reference sequence). CDR3 size: 15 residues. V lost 4 bases, J lost 4 bases, and 7 bases stayed unmatched.

The chain combines TRBV1 with TRBJ1-2; the table's D call TRBD1 went unverified against the DNA. TRBV1 is described as a pseudogene. CDR3 size: 15 residues. CDR3 region: CTSSQVGQGGHGYTF. In DNA form, the CDR3 reads TGCACCAGCAGCCAAGTGGGACAGGGGGGCCATGGCTACACCTTC.

V usage is TRBV19 and J usage is TRBJ1-4, with 9 bases lining up with TRBD1. The J segment lost 8 bases and the V segment lost 7 bases, leaving 14 bases of the junction unmatched. The CDR3 consists of 16 residues. Germline CDR1 is LNHDA and CDR2 is SQIVND (reference sequence). The CDR3 loop reads CASTLSPTGGEEKLFF. The DNA of the CDR3 is TGTGCCAGTACCCTAAGCCCGACAGGGGGGGAAGAAAAACTGTTTTTT.

In its sample, this clone was seen a few times. The rearrangement uses TRBV28 and TRBJ1-2; D may be TRBD1 (6 bases). Trimming shortened V by 6 bases and J by 8 bases, and 16 bases separated the two germline ends. The CDR3 is made up of 13 amino acids. CDR1 MDHEN and CDR2 SYDVKM come from the germline V gene. CDR3 protein: CASRPGHRGGYTF. The CDR3 coding sequence is TGTGCCAGCAGACCGGGACACCGTGGGGGCTACACCTTC.

The rearrangement uses TRBV7-2 and TRBJ2-5, with 13 positions matching TRBD2. The CDR3 consists of 18 residues. From germline, CDR1 is SGHTA and CDR2 FQGNSA. V was clipped by 4 bases and J by 0 bases; unmatched bases: 8. CDR3 region: CASSSGLAGVLYQETQYF. The CDR3 bases are TGTGCCAGCAGCTCCGGACTAGCGGGAGTCCTGTACCAAGAGACCCAGTACTTC.

The chain has TRBV24-1 and TRBJ2-7, with TRBD2 as a possible D gene (6 bases). Germline loops: CDR1 KGHDR, CDR2 SFDVKD. The CDR3 is 16 amino acids. V lost 2 bases to trimming and J lost 0 bases, with 13 bases between them. The CDR3 region is CATSDSGGDRSYEQYF. The CDR3 nucleotides are TGTGCCACCAGTGATTCAGGAGGGGACCGCTCCTACGAGCAGTACTTC.

In its sample, this clone was seen once. One junction end disagrees with the germline gene, perhaps due to a read error. V gene TRBV5-1 combines with J gene TRBJ2-1; 10 positions match TRBD2. CDR3 length: 15 residues. The germline CDR1 and CDR2 sequences are SGHRS and YFSETQ. This chain's CDR3 is CVSSRTSGTYNEQFF. In DNA form, the CDR3 reads TGCGTCAGCAGCCGGACTAGCGGAACCTACAATGAGCAGTTCTTC.

This rearrangement joins TRBV3-1 (or the pseudogene TRBV3-2) to TRBJ2-7; TRBD2 matches at 9 bases. The length of the CDR3 is 14 residues. V gave up 1 base and J gave up 6 bases; unmatched junction bases: 4. Germline values: CDR1 LGHDT, CDR2 YNNKEL (reference sequence). CDR3 sequence reads: CASSQVAGEGEQYF. The CDR3 bases are TGTGCCAGCAGCCAAGTAGCGGGAGAGGGCGAGCAGTACTTC.

The chain recombines TRBV19 with TRBJ1-1; D unresolved. V shed 10 bases and J shed 6 bases, with 12 bases lying between them. This CDR3 is built from 11 residues. The germline V gene has CDR1 LNHDA and CDR2 SQIVND (reference sequence). CDR3 nucleotide sequence: TGTGCCATCCGAGAGAGGTCTGAAGCTTTCTTT. This sequence encodes CAIRERSEAFF.

The rearrangement links TRBV5-1 to TRBJ1-3, with D perhaps matching TRBD1 (5 bases). The CDR3 has 14 residues. Trimming pared 4 bases from V and 0 bases from J, leaving 8 bases between. Germline CDR1 SGHRS, CDR2 YFSETQ. CDR3 in DNA: TGCGCCAGCAGCCTAGACAGCTCTGGAAACACCATATATTTT. This sequence encodes CASSLDSSGNTIYF.

The chain recombines TRBV24-1 with TRBJ2-2; perhaps TRBD1 as D (6 bases). Germline CDR1 is KGHDR and CDR2 is SFDVKD. The CDR3 runs to 15 residues. V was cut by 9 bases and J by 0 bases, with 13 bases left in between. The DNA of the CDR3 is TGTGCCACCTCAACCGGGACACCGAACACCGGGGAGCTGTTTTTT. Translation gives CATSTGTPNTGELFF.

The rearrangement links TRBV21-1 to TRBJ1-1; the DNA was not compared with TRBD1, the D call given in the table. TRBV21-1 is noted as a pseudogene. This CDR3 has 16 residues. The CDR3 nucleotides are TGTGCCAGCAGCACCCCAGAGACAGAGGCTCACACTGAAGCTTTCTTT. It codes for CASSTPETEAHTEAFF.

The chain couples TRBV9 to TRBJ2-3; D is undetermined. V lost 7 bases, J lost 3 bases, and 3 bases lay in between. The CDR3 sequence is 10 residues long. Germline-derived CDR1 and CDR2 are SGDLS and YYNGEE. In DNA, the CDR3 is TGTGCCAGCGAGACAGATACGCAGTATTTT. Translating gives CASETDTQYF.

V is TRBV11-3 and J is TRBJ2-5; D possibly corresponds to TRBD1 (6 bases). CDR1 is SGHNT, CDR2 YENEEA, per germline. CDR3 length equals 13 residues. Trimming left V 6 bases short and J 10 bases short, with 18 bases between. CDR3 sequence: CASSSSGTQGQYF. The CDR3 nucleotides are TGTGCCAGCAGTTCTTCCGGGACACAGGGCCAGTACTTC.

This clone was found once. The J gene is TRBJ2-5, the V gene TRBV28; 8 bases fit TRBD2. The CDR3 contains 13 residues. Unmatched junction bases numbered 0, after V lost 2 bases and J lost 4 bases. CDR1 is MDHEN and CDR2 is SYDVKM in the germline V gene. The CDR3 protein is CASSLLAGETQYF. In DNA form, the CDR3 reads TGTGCCAGCAGTTTACTAGCGGGAGAGACCCAGTACTTC.

CDR3 loop: CASGDRGYTTEAFF. CDR3 sequence (DNA): TGCGCCAGCGGAGACAGGGGGTATACCACTGAAGCTTTCTTT. V usage is TRBV10-2 and J usage is TRBJ1-1, with TRBD1 matching over 9 bases. This CDR3 has 14 residues. Germline V lookup: CDR1 WSHSY, CDR2 SAAADI. Trimming cost V 8 bases and J 4 bases; bases outside gene matches: 8.

This clone was found many times. V is TRBV18 and J is TRBJ1-1; possible D gene TRBD1, 5 bases. The CDR3 runs to 15 residues. Per the germline V gene, CDR1 is KGHSH and CDR2 is LQKENI. Trimming removed 3 bases at V and 0 bases at J, with 11 bases between. The CDR3 region is CASSPGLTMNTEAFF. CDR3 in DNA: TGTGCCAGCTCACCGGGACTAACCATGAACACTGAAGCTTTCTTT.

CDR3 sequence (DNA): TGTGCCAGCAGTACCCGGAGGAGCTCCTACGAGCAGTACTTC. Its protein is CASSTRRSSYEQYF. The V and J genes are TRBV28 and TRBJ2-7; possible D gene TRBD2, 5 bases. V lost 5 bases and J lost 0, with 11 bases in between. The germline V gene has CDR1 MDHEN and CDR2 SYDVKM. This CDR3 is built from 14 residues. The variable domain in full, completed from reference TRBV28 and TRBJ2-7, reads DVKVTQSSRYLVKRTGEKVFLECVQDMDHENMFWYRQDPGLGLRLIYFSYDVKMKEKGDIPEGYSVSREKKERFSLILESASTNQTSMYLCASSTRRSSYEQYFGPGTRLTVT.